Reported below is one TCR beta chain. The data are from a study of blood T cell repertoires in COVID-19. Trimming at V came to 2 bases and at J to 3 bases, leaving 2 bases not matched to a gene. Germline V gives CDR1 MGHDK, CDR2 SYGVNS. The CDR3 is 15 amino acids. Assay: immunoSEQ multiplex PCR; the TCRdb copy retains only in-frame clones and omits some. Here the sample spans fewer than 250,000 clones, about 90% being singletons. The rearrangement joins TRBV25-1 to TRBJ2-1, with 9 bases identical to TRBD1. This TCR derives from a man aged 25-40 years with COVID-19, enrolled during active disease. The sequencing sample was made of peripheral blood. The CDR3 protein is CASSERQGGYNEQFF. In nucleotides, the CDR3 is TGTGCCAGCAGTGAAAGACAGGGGGGCTACAATGAGCAGTTCTTC. Using reference TRBV25-1 and TRBJ2-1 for the parts outside the CDR3, the full variable domain is EADIYQTPRYLVIGTGKKITLECSQTMGHDKMYWYQQDPGMELHLIHYSYGVNSTEKGDLSSESTVSRIRTEHFPLTLESARPSHTSQYLCASSERQGGYNEQFFGPGTRLTVL.